The next 3 T cell receptor beta chains were all read from a single sample in a study of blood T cell repertoires in COVID-19. Sequenced by immunoSEQ multiplex PCR; TCRdb stores in-frame clones only, minus some. The sample includes 65,000 or so clones, around 75% of them seen just once. Sequenced material: peripheral blood. These receptors all stem from a human donor in a cohort sampled during active COVID-19.

The V gene is TRBV15, the J gene TRBJ1-2, with TRBD1 matching over 11 bases. This CDR3 is built from 15 residues. The germline V gene has CDR1 LNHNV and CDR2 YYDKDF (reference sequence). V trimming: 3 bases; J trimming: 4 bases; junction bases outside the gene matches: 4. CDR3 amino acids: CATSRGQGDLYGYTF. As DNA, the CDR3 is TGTGCCACCAGCAGGGGACAGGGGGACCTCTATGGCTACACCTTC.

The chain employs TRBV29-1 and TRBJ2-7, with a possible D match to TRBD2 (5 bases). The V end lost 7 bases, the J end lost 6 bases, and 22 bases lay between the germline ends. The germline V gene encodes CDR1 SQVTM and CDR2 ANQGSEA. The CDR3 runs to 14 residues. The CDR3 DNA reads TGCAGCGGAGGGTCCGGGCCCCAAGTTGGCGAGCAGTACTTC. Residues: CSGGSGPQVGEQYF.

The chain couples TRBV2 to TRBJ1-5, with 7 bases fitting TRBD1. With 6 bases clipped from V and 4 bases from J, the junction kept 9 bases outside the gene matches. The CDR3 totals 15 residues. In germline, CDR1 is SNHLY, CDR2 FYNNEI. Written as DNA, the CDR3 is TGTGCCAGCAGCGTTGACAGGGAACGGAATCAGCCCCAGCATTTT. As protein: CASSVDRERNQPQHF.